A selection of T cell receptor beta chains follows, all from one sample in a study of T cells after yellow fever vaccination. TCRdb redid the calling of the 5' RACE reads with MiXCR, one entry per CDR3 protein. This sample yields about 580,000 distinct CDR3 sequences, of which around a sixth are seen a single time; roughly 17% belongs to the top ten. The specimen comprised PBMCs, sampled roughly 5 days after the first yellow fever vaccination. The receptors come from a man aged 18 to 29 who received the YFV17D yellow fever vaccine. CDR3s include the opening cysteine and the closing phenylalanine or tryptophan. Fields, in order: J gene, D gene, V gene, clone size, CDR3 DNA, CDR3 protein. The D gene is left open where the match is weak. The listing skips clone size in some rows; elsewhere it reads once, few, many or a size class.

j_gene: TRBJ2-7
d_gene: TRBD1
v_gene: TRBV29-1
abundance: few
CDR3nt: TGCAGCGATCCGGAATCCCACCGACAGGGGCCCTCGGGCGAGCAGTACTTC
CDR3aa: CSDPESHRQGPSGEQYF

j_gene: TRBJ2-1
d_gene: TRBD2
v_gene: TRBV7-8
abundance: -
CDR3nt: TGTGCCAGCAGCTTAGTGGGACTAGAGGGGGATGAGCAGTTCTTC
CDR3aa: CASSLVGLEGDEQFF

j_gene: TRBJ1-1
d_gene: -
v_gene: TRBV18
abundance: -
CDR3nt: TGTGCCAGCTCACCGGGGCAGGGTGGCGCTTTCTTT
CDR3aa: CASSPGQGGAFF

j_gene: TRBJ1-2
d_gene: TRBD1
v_gene: TRBV9
abundance: -
CDR3nt: TGTGCCAGCAGCGCCGACAGGGGAGGAAACTATGGCTACACCTTC
CDR3aa: CASSADRGGNYGYTF

j_gene: TRBJ2-3
d_gene: TRBD2
v_gene: TRBV7-9
abundance: many
CDR3nt: TGTGCCAGCAGCTCCGGACTAGCGGGGTCTCGGTATACGCAGTATTTT
CDR3aa: CASSSGLAGSRYTQYF

j_gene: TRBJ2-2
d_gene: -
v_gene: TRBV7-9
abundance: -
CDR3nt: TGTGCCAGCAGCTGGCGGGCCAACACCGGGGAGCTGTTTTTT
CDR3aa: CASSWRANTGELFF

j_gene: TRBJ1-4
d_gene: -
v_gene: TRBV20-1
abundance: few
CDR3nt: TGCAGTGCCGTCAAAGCTGAAAAACTGTTTTTT
CDR3aa: CSAVKAEKLFF

j_gene: TRBJ2-2
d_gene: -
v_gene: TRBV11-2
abundance: -
CDR3nt: TGTGCCAGCAGCCCCCGACCTAGAAACACCGGGGAGCTGTTTTTT
CDR3aa: CASSPRPRNTGELFF

j_gene: TRBJ2-1
d_gene: TRBD2
v_gene: TRBV11-3
abundance: many
CDR3nt: TGTGCCAGCAGCTTAGACCCGGTGACTAGCGGGGAGCAGTTCTTC
CDR3aa: CASSLDPVTSGEQFF

j_gene: TRBJ1-1
d_gene: -
v_gene: TRBV5-1
abundance: -
CDR3nt: TGCGCCAGCAGGGTCTTGACAGACAACACTGAAGCTTTCTTT
CDR3aa: CASRVLTDNTEAFF

j_gene: TRBJ2-3
d_gene: TRBD2
v_gene: TRBV7-9
abundance: few
CDR3nt: TGTGCCAGCAGCCGAGCCCTTAGCGGGCGCACAGATACGCAGTATTTT
CDR3aa: CASSRALSGRTDTQYF

j_gene: TRBJ2-5
d_gene: -
v_gene: TRBV20-1
abundance: -
CDR3nt: TGCAGTGCTAGAGACCACAGGCCGATACCCCAAGAGACCCAGTACTTC
CDR3aa: CSARDHRPIPQETQYF

j_gene: TRBJ2-7
d_gene: TRBD1
v_gene: TRBV20-1
abundance: -
CDR3nt: TGCAGTGCTGGGGGACAGGGCTACGAGCAGTACTTC
CDR3aa: CSAGGQGYEQYF

j_gene: TRBJ2-3
d_gene: TRBD1
v_gene: TRBV6-5
abundance: few
CDR3nt: TGTGCCAGCAGTTACGAGACAGGGGGCAGAGATACGCAGTATTTT
CDR3aa: CASSYETGGRDTQYF

j_gene: TRBJ2-3
d_gene: -
v_gene: TRBV4-3
abundance: -
CDR3nt: TGCGCCAGCAGCCAAGAACGAGCCTTCCAGGGCGCAGATACGCAGTATTTT
CDR3aa: CASSQERAFQGADTQYF

j_gene: TRBJ1-1
d_gene: -
v_gene: TRBV7-2
abundance: few
CDR3nt: TGTGCCAGCAGCTTTCGCAGGTCGAACACTGAAGCTTTCTTT
CDR3aa: CASSFRRSNTEAFF

j_gene: TRBJ2-3
d_gene: -
v_gene: TRBV7-2
abundance: few
CDR3nt: TGTGCCAGCAGCCTGCAGCTTTTGGGCGGTCTCACAGATACGCAGTATTTT
CDR3aa: CASSLQLLGGLTDTQYF

j_gene: TRBJ2-7
d_gene: -
v_gene: TRBV11-2
abundance: -
CDR3nt: TGTGCCAGCAGCTTAGATGGAGTTCCCTGGGAGCAGTACTTC
CDR3aa: CASSLDGVPWEQYF

j_gene: TRBJ2-1
d_gene: -
v_gene: TRBV4-3
abundance: few
CDR3nt: TGCGCCAGCAGCCAAGGTCGTCACAATGAGCAGTTCTTC
CDR3aa: CASSQGRHNEQFF

j_gene: TRBJ2-2
d_gene: -
v_gene: TRBV4-2
abundance: -
CDR3nt: TGTGCCATTGGCCCTGGGCTCCTAGGGAACACCGGGGAGCTGTTTTTT
CDR3aa: CAIGPGLLGNTGELFF

j_gene: TRBJ2-3
d_gene: TRBD2
v_gene: TRBV7-3
abundance: once
CDR3nt: TGTGCCAGCAGCCAGGCCCCGGGGGAGGGCTTAGGTACGCAGTATTTT
CDR3aa: CASSQAPGEGLGTQYF

j_gene: TRBJ2-6
d_gene: TRBD1
v_gene: TRBV20-1
abundance: -
CDR3nt: TGCAGTGCTGGAAGACAGGGGCGCTCTGGGGCCAACGTCCTGACTTTC
CDR3aa: CSAGRQGRSGANVLTF

j_gene: TRBJ1-1
d_gene: TRBD1
v_gene: TRBV12-3/TRBV12-4
abundance: -
CDR3nt: TGTGCCAGCAGTTTAGTCTTCCCGACAGGGATGAACACTGAAGCTTTCTTT
CDR3aa: CASSLVFPTGMNTEAFF

j_gene: TRBJ1-2
d_gene: -
v_gene: TRBV3-1
abundance: -
CDR3nt: TGTGCCAGCAGCCAACGGGGTTACTATGGCTACACCTTC
CDR3aa: CASSQRGYYGYTF

j_gene: TRBJ2-5
d_gene: TRBD2
v_gene: TRBV7-2
abundance: few
CDR3nt: TGTGCCAGCAACCGACTAGCGGGGAACCAAGAGACCCAGTACTTC
CDR3aa: CASNRLAGNQETQYF

j_gene: TRBJ2-1
d_gene: -
v_gene: TRBV27
abundance: -
CDR3nt: TGTGCCAGCACCCACAAGGGAACAGCCTCCTACAATGAGCAGTTCTTC
CDR3aa: CASTHKGTASYNEQFF

j_gene: TRBJ2-2
d_gene: -
v_gene: TRBV3-1
abundance: few
CDR3nt: TGTGCCAGCAGCCTAACCGTCGGGGGGCAGCTGTTTTTT
CDR3aa: CASSLTVGGQLFF

j_gene: TRBJ1-2
d_gene: -
v_gene: TRBV4-1
abundance: few
CDR3nt: TGCGCCAGCAGCCAGAGCCCGCTTTTTAGGGAGGGGGTTGGTGGCTACACCTTC
CDR3aa: CASSQSPLFREGVGGYTF

j_gene: TRBJ2-7
d_gene: TRBD1
v_gene: TRBV5-6
abundance: few
CDR3nt: TGTGCCAGCAGCCTATGGAACAGGGGGCAGTACGAGCAGTACTTC
CDR3aa: CASSLWNRGQYEQYF

j_gene: TRBJ2-1
d_gene: TRBD2
v_gene: TRBV4-2
abundance: -
CDR3nt: TGTGCCAGCAGCCAAGGAGGCGGGGGGGCCGTCAATGAGCAGTTCTTC
CDR3aa: CASSQGGGGAVNEQFF

j_gene: TRBJ2-5
d_gene: -
v_gene: TRBV7-8
abundance: -
CDR3nt: TGTGCCAGCAGCTTATATGGCGGGGCCATCCAAGAGACCCAGTACTTC
CDR3aa: CASSLYGGAIQETQYF

j_gene: TRBJ1-5
d_gene: -
v_gene: TRBV6-5
abundance: many
CDR3nt: TGTGCCAGCAGTTACTCGAGGGGTGTCGGTGACACACAGCAGCCCCAGCATTTT
CDR3aa: CASSYSRGVGDTQQPQHF

j_gene: TRBJ2-3
d_gene: -
v_gene: TRBV5-6
abundance: many
CDR3nt: TGTGCCAGCAGCATCTGGACTTCTAGCACAGATACGCAGTATTTT
CDR3aa: CASSIWTSSTDTQYF

j_gene: TRBJ1-2
d_gene: -
v_gene: TRBV12-3/TRBV12-4
abundance: few
CDR3nt: TGTGCCACCCGGGGGGAGAATGGCTACACCTTC
CDR3aa: CATRGENGYTF

j_gene: TRBJ2-5
d_gene: -
v_gene: TRBV5-5
abundance: -
CDR3nt: TGTGCCAGCAGCTTGAGGTTATTCCAAGAGACCCAGTACTTC
CDR3aa: CASSLRLFQETQYF

j_gene: TRBJ2-3
d_gene: TRBD1
v_gene: TRBV10-1
abundance: -
CDR3nt: TGCGCCAGCAGTGGGACGGACAGGGGCACAGATACGCAGTATTTT
CDR3aa: CASSGTDRGTDTQYF

j_gene: TRBJ1-5
d_gene: TRBD1
v_gene: TRBV6-1
abundance: few
CDR3nt: TGTGCCATCCAAACCCGGGACAGGGGCAATCAGCCCCAGCATTTT
CDR3aa: CAIQTRDRGNQPQHF

j_gene: TRBJ1-6
d_gene: -
v_gene: TRBV2
abundance: -
CDR3nt: TGTGCCAGCAGTGGGACAGAGGGTTCACCCCTCCACTTT
CDR3aa: CASSGTEGSPLHF

j_gene: TRBJ1-5
d_gene: TRBD1
v_gene: TRBV18
abundance: -
CDR3nt: TGTGCCAGCTCAGAACAGGGGAATCAGCCCCAGCATTTT
CDR3aa: CASSEQGNQPQHF

j_gene: TRBJ1-4
d_gene: -
v_gene: TRBV4-1
abundance: -
CDR3nt: TGCGCCAGCCGCGGGCTGGGGTTCGGGGAAAAACTGTTTTTT
CDR3aa: CASRGLGFGEKLFF

j_gene: TRBJ2-3
d_gene: TRBD2
v_gene: TRBV3-1
abundance: many
CDR3nt: TGTGCCAGCAGCCAGCTGAGACTAGCGGGGACAGATACGCAGTATTTT
CDR3aa: CASSQLRLAGTDTQYF

j_gene: TRBJ2-5
d_gene: TRBD2
v_gene: TRBV7-2
abundance: many
CDR3nt: TGTGCCAGCGCGTGGGGACTAGCGAAACAAGAGACCCAGTACTTC
CDR3aa: CASAWGLAKQETQYF

j_gene: TRBJ2-3
d_gene: -
v_gene: TRBV4-3
abundance: few
CDR3nt: TGCGCCAGCAGCCAAGATCGGGTAGGGGCAGATACGCAGTATTTT
CDR3aa: CASSQDRVGADTQYF

j_gene: TRBJ1-5
d_gene: -
v_gene: TRBV27
abundance: few
CDR3nt: TGTGCCAGCAGTATCCGACTGGCTCAGCCCCAGCATTTT
CDR3aa: CASSIRLAQPQHF

j_gene: TRBJ2-5
d_gene: -
v_gene: TRBV7-7
abundance: -
CDR3nt: TGTGCCAGCAGCCAGGGAGGAGGGGTCCGGGAGACCCAGTACTTC
CDR3aa: CASSQGGGVRETQYF

j_gene: TRBJ2-3
d_gene: -
v_gene: TRBV20-1
abundance: -
CDR3nt: TGCAGTGCTACCGGGGACACAGATACGCAGTATTTT
CDR3aa: CSATGDTDTQYF

j_gene: TRBJ1-3
d_gene: -
v_gene: TRBV18
abundance: -
CDR3nt: TGTGCCAGCTCACCACAGGGAAGAAACACCATATATTTT
CDR3aa: CASSPQGRNTIYF

j_gene: TRBJ2-3
d_gene: -
v_gene: TRBV7-2
abundance: few
CDR3nt: TGTGCCAGCAGCATAGGGGTTGTCACAGATACGCAGTATTTT
CDR3aa: CASSIGVVTDTQYF

j_gene: TRBJ2-1
d_gene: TRBD1
v_gene: TRBV5-1
abundance: few
CDR3nt: TGCGCCAGCAGCTCGATGAGACAGGGGTTGTCCTACAATGAGCAGTTCTTC
CDR3aa: CASSSMRQGLSYNEQFF

j_gene: TRBJ2-1
d_gene: -
v_gene: TRBV7-9
abundance: few
CDR3nt: TGTGCCCGGGGGGCGCTCACCTACAATGAGCAGTTCTTC
CDR3aa: CARGALTYNEQFF

j_gene: TRBJ1-1
d_gene: -
v_gene: TRBV10-3
abundance: -
CDR3nt: TGTGCCATCAAACTGGGTGTAGGCACTGAAGCTTTCTTT
CDR3aa: CAIKLGVGTEAFF

j_gene: TRBJ1-5
d_gene: -
v_gene: TRBV11-2
abundance: few
CDR3nt: TGTGCCAGCAGCCTCACGGGGGCGGGGGGCAATCAGCCCCAGCATTTT
CDR3aa: CASSLTGAGGNQPQHF

j_gene: TRBJ2-1
d_gene: -
v_gene: TRBV6-2/TRBV6-3
abundance: few
CDR3nt: TGTGCCAGCAGTTACTCGAACGGGGGCAATGAGCAGTTCTTC
CDR3aa: CASSYSNGGNEQFF